This TCR beta chain is from a study of blood T cell repertoires in COVID-19. Enrolled during active infection, Seattle patients were then followed longitudinally. Assay used: immunoSEQ multiplex PCR; TCRdb lists only in-frame clones, some missing. In the table there are 200,000 to 250,000 clones, 82% of which are singletons. The sequence derives from a woman of 80 years or more with COVID-19, enrolled during active disease. The sequencing input was peripheral blood.

The CDR3 sequence is CASSHRLTLFYNEQFF. In DNA form, the CDR3 reads TGTGCCAGCAGTCACCGCCTTACCCTATTCTACAATGAGCAGTTCTTC. This chain uses TRBV27 with TRBJ2-1; D gene unclear. Germline lookup yields CDR1 MNHEY and CDR2 SMNVEV (reference sequence). Trimming cost V 5 bases and J 3 bases, with 17 bases left between them. CDR3 size: 16 residues.